This T cell receptor (beta chain) was captured by sequencing in a study of long-term antiretroviral therapy in people with HIV. Study-wide results and limits: In HIV, the repertoires covered a tighter span of CDR3 lengths than in controls. Information on adherence, resistance and therapy changes was unavailable.

They ran version v3.0 of the immunoSEQ assay at survey level. Produced via immunoSEQ multiplex PCR; TCRdb's table is partial and in-frame only. Altogether about 22,000 clones are present, around 84% being singletons, with the ten largest covering 4.3%. Germline values: CDR1 SEHNR, CDR2 FQNEAQ (reference sequence). The CDR3 spans 11 residues. Trimming shortened V by 5 bases and J by 12 bases, and 11 bases separated the two germline ends. For this clone: The antigen remains unidentified.

This sequence was found in a man aged 30 to 45 with HIV. Sample: unsorted PBMCs, taken roughly 5.9 years after starting antiretroviral therapy. This chain connects TRBV7-9 to TRBJ2-1, with no clear D. The CDR3 here is CASSPEERQFF. CDR3 DNA sequence: TGTGCCAGCAGCCCCGAGGAGCGGCAGTTCTTC.